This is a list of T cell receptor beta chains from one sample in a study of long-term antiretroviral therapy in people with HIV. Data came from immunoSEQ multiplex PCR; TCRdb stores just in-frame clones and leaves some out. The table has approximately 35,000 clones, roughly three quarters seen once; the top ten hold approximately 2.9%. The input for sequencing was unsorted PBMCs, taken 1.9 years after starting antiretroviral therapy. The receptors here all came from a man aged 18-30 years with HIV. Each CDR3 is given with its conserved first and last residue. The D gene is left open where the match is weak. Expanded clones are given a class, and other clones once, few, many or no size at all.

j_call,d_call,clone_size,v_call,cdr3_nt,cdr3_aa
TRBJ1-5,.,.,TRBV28,TGTGCCAGCAGCTACGCCTCCGGCAATCAGCCCCAGCATTTT,CASSYASGNQPQHF
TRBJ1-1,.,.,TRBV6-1,TGTGCCAGTCGCGGAGGGATTGAAGCTTTCTTT,CASRGGIEAFF
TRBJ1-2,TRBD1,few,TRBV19,TGTGCCAGTAGTACCATTGACAGGGGGGAGTATGGCTACACCTTC,CASSTIDRGEYGYTF
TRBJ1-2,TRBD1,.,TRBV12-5,TGTGCTAGTGCCAAGGACAGGGTGGACTATGGCTACACCTTC,CASAKDRVDYGYTF
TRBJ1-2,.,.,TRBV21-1,TGTGCCAGCATGGGCCCTGGAAATGGCTACACCTTC,CASMGPGNGYTF
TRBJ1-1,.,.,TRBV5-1,TGCGCCAGCAGCAACGGACAGCGGAACACTGAAGCTTTCTTT,CASSNGQRNTEAFF
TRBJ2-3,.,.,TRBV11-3,TGTGCCAGCAGCACCGGGACCAACACAGATACGCAGTATTTT,CASSTGTNTDTQYF
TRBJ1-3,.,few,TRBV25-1,TGTGCCAGCAGGGACCGATCCTCTGGAAACACCATATATTTT,CASRDRSSGNTIYF
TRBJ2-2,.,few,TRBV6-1,TGTGCCAGCAGCGTATACAGGGGAGGTACTGGGGAGCTGTTTTTT,CASSVYRGGTGELFF
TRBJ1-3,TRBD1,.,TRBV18,TGTGCCAGCTCGGAAGGACAGGCCCGCTCTGGAAACACCATATATTTT,CASSEGQARSGNTIYF
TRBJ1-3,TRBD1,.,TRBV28,TGTGCCAGCAGGCGGGGACAGAACTCTGGAAACACCATATATTTT,CASRRGQNSGNTIYF
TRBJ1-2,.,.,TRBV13,TGTGCCAGCAGCTTAGGCCACCCGACTAACTATGGCTACACCTTC,CASSLGHPTNYGYTF
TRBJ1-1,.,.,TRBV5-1,TGCGCCAGCAGCTTGGGAGAGGGGGATTGGGTGAACACTGAAGCTTTCTTT,CASSLGEGDWVNTEAFF
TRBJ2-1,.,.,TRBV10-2,TGCGCCAGCCATGAGTGGGGGGTGACTGAGCAGTTCTTC,CASHEWGVTEQFF
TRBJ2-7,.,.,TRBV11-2,TGTGCCAGCAGCTCACTATCCACACCCAACTACGAGCAGTACTTC,CASSSLSTPNYEQYF
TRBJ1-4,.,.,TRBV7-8,TGTGCCAGCAGCTTAAGAGGAGGTCGGATTAATGAAAAACTGTTTTTT,CASSLRGGRINEKLFF
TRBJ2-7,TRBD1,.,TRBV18,TGTGCCAGCTCACCACCCCCGGGACAGGGAACCTACGAGCAGTACTTC,CASSPPPGQGTYEQYF
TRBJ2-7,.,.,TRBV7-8,TGTGCCAGCAGCTTAGCGGCCCTTTACGAGCAGTACTTC,CASSLAALYEQYF
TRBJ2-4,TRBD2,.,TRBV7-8,TGTGCCAGCAGCTTACCTAGCGGGGGGAACCCTTTCTCCAAAAACATTCAGTACTTC,CASSLPSGGNPFSKNIQYF
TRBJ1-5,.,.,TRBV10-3,TGTGCCACCCGGGATCAAAACCAGCCCCAGCATTTT,CATRDQNQPQHF
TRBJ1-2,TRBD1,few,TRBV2,TGTGCCAGCAGCTATACCCCCGGGACAGGGGTTAATGGCTACACCTTC,CASSYTPGTGVNGYTF
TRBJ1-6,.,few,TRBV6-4,TGTGCCAGCAGCTCAGCCTATAATTCACCCCTCCACTTT,CASSSAYNSPLHF
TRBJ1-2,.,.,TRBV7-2,TGTGCCAGCAGCTTCAAAACAGGTTCGAACTATGGCTACACCTTC,CASSFKTGSNYGYTF
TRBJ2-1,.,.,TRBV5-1,TGCGCCAGCAAGAAGGGGGGAGAGGGCTGGAATGAGCAGTTCTTC,CASKKGGEGWNEQFF
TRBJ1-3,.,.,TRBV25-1,TGTGCCAGCAGGCAGAGCTCTGGAAACACCATATATTTT,CASRQSSGNTIYF
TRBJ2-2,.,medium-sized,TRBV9,TGTGCCAGCAGCGTAGACAGGGACGATATCGGGGACACCGGGGAGCTGTTTTTT,CASSVDRDDIGDTGELFF
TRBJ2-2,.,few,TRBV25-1,TGTGCCAGCAGTCGACAGGGGGAGCTGTTTTTT,CASSRQGELFF
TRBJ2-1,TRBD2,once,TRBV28,TGTGCCAGCAGTACTACTTCCAGGTCTAGCGGGGGCGCATTCTACAATGAGCAGTTCTTC,CASSTTSRSSGGAFYNEQFF
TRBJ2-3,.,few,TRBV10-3,TGTGCCATCAGTGAGTCAATAGGGCAGGGGGGGCTCACAGATACGCAGTATTTT,CAISESIGQGGLTDTQYF
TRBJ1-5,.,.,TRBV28,TGTGCCAGCAGTTTAAGGGAGGACAGTGGTCAGCCCCAGCATTTT,CASSLREDSGQPQHF
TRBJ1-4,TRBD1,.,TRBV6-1,TGTGCCAGCAGTGAGCACGGGACAGTTGAAAAACTGTTTTTT,CASSEHGTVEKLFF
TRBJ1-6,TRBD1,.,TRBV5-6,TGTGCCAGCAGCCTGGGCCGGGACAGCGCCTCTAATTCACCCCTCCACTTT,CASSLGRDSASNSPLHF